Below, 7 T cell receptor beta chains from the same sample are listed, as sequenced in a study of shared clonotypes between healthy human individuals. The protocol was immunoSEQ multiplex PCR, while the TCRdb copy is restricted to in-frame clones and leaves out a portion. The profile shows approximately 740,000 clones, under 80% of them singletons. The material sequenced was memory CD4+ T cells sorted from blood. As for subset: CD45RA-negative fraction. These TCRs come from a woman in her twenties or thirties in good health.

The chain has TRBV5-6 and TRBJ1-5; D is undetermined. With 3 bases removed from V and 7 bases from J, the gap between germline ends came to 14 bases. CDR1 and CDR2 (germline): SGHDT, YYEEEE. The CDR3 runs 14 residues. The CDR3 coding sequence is TGTGCCAGCAGCTACCTGGGCACAGAACAGCCCCAGCATTTT. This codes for CASSYLGTEQPQHF.

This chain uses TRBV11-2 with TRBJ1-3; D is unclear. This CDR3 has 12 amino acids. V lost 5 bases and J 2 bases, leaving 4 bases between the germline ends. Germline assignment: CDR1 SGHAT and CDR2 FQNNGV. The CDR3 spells CASSAPGNTIYF. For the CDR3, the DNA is TGTGCCAGCAGCGCCCCTGGAAACACCATATATTTT.

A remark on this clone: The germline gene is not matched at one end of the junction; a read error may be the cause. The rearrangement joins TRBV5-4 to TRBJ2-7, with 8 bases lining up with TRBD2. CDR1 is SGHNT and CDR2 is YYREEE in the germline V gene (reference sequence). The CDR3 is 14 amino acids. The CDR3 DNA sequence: TGTGCCAGCAGCGTAGCCTTCCGAGCGGGAGTAGTAAACTTC. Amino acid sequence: CASSVAFRAGVVNF.

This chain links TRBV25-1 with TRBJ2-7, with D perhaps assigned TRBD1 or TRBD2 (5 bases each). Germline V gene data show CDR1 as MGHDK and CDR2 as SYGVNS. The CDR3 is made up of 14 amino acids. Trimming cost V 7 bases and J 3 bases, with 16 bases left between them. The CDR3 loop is CASTRTGTFYEQYF. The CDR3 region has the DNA TGTGCCAGCACTCGGACCGGGACCTTCTACGAGCAGTACTTC.

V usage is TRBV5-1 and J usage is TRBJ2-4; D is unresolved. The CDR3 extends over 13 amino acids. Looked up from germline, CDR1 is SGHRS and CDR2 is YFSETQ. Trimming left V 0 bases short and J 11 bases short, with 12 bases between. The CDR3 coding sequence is TGCGCCAGCAGCTTGGAACCTTCCCAATTTCAGTACTTC. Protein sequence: CASSLEPSQFQYF.

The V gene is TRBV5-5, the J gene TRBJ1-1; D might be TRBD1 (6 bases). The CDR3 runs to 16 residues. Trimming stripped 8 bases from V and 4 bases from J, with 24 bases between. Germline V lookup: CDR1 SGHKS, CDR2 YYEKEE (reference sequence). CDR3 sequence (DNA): TGTGCCAGTTTTCGGACGGGGGGCGCAGGAGGCACTGAAGCTTTCTTT. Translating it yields CASFRTGGAGGTEAFF. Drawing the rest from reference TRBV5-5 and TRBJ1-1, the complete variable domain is DAGVTQSPTHLIKTRGQQVTLRCSPISGHKSVSWYQQVLGQGPQFIFQYYEKEERGRGNFPDRFSARQFPNYSSELNVNALLLGDSALYLCASFRTGGAGGTEAFFGQGTRLTVV.

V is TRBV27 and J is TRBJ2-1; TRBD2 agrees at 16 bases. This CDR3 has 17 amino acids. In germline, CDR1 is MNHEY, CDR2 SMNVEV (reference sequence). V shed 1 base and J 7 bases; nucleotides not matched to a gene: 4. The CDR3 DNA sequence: TGTGCCAGCAGTTTATTGGGACTAGCGGGAGGGATGAATGAGCAGTTCTTC. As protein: CASSLLGLAGGMNEQFF.